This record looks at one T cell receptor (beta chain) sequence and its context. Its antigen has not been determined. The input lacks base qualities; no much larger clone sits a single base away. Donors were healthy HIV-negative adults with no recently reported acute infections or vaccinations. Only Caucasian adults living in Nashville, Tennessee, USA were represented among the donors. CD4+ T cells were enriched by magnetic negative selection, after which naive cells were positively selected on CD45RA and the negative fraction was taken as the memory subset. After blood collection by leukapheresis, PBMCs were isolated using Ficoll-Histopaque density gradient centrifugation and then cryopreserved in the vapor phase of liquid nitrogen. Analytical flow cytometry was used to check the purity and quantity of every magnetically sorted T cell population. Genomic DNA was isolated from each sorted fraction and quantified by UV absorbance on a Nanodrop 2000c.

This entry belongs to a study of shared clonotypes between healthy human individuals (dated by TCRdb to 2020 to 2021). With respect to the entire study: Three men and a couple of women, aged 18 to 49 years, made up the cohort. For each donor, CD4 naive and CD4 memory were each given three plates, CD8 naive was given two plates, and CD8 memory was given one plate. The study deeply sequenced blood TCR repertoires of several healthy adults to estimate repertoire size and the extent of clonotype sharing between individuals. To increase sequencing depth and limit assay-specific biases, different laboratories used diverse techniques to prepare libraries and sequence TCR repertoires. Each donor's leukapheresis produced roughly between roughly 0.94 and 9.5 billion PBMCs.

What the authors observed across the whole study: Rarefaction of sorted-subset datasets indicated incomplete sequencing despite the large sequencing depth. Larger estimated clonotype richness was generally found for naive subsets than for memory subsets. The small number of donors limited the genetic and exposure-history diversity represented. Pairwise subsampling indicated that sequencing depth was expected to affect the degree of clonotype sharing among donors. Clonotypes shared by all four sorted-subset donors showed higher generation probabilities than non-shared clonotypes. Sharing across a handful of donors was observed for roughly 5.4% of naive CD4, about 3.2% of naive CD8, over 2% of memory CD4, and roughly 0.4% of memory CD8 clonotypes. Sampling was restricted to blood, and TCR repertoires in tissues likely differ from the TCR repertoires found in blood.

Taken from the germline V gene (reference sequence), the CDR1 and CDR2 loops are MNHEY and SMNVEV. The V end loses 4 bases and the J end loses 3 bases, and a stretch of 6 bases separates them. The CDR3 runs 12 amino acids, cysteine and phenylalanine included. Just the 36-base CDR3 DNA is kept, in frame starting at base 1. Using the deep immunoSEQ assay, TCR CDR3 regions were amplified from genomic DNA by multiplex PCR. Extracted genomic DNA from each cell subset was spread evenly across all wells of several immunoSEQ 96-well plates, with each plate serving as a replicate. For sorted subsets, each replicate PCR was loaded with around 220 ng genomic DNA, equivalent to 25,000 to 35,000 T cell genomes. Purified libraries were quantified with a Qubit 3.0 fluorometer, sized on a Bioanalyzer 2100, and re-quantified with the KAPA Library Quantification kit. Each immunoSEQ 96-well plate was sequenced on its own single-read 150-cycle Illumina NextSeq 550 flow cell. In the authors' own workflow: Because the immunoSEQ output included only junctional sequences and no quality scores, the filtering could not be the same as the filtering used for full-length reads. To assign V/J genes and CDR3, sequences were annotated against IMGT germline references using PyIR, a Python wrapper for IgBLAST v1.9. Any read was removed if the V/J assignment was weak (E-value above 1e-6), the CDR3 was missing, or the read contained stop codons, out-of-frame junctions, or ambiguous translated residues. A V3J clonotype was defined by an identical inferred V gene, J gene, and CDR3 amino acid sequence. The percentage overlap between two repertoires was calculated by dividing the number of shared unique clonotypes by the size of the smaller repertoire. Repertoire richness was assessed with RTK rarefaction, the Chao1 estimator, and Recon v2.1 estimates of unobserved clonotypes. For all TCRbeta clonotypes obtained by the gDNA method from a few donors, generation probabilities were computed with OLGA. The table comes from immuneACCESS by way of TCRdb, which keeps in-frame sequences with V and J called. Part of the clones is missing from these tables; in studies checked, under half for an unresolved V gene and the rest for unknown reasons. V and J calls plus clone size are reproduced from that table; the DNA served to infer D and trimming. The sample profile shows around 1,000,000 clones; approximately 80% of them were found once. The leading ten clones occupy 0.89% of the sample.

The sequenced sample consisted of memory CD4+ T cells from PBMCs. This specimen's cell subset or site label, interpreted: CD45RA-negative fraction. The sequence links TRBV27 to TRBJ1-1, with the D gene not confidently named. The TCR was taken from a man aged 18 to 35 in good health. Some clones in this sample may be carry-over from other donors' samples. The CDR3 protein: CASSSAYTEAFF. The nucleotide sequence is TGTGCCAGCAGTTCGGCTTACACTGAAGCTTTCTTT.